One sample yielded the 27 T cell receptor beta chains listed below, sequenced in a study of T cells in Graves' hyperthyroidism and ophthalmopathy. Amplification targeted TCR beta CDR3 regions from RNA transcripts. When the TCR CDR3 underwent first-round RT-PCR, the HTBI primer set was used. Each CDR3 protein gets one entry after TCRdb re-called the multiplex PCR reads with MiXCR. This table has about 400,000 distinct CDR3 sequences, more than 15% appearing once. The sample was blood. Every receptor here comes from a woman under 30 with Graves' hyperthyroidism that later progressed to Graves' ophthalmopathy.

This chain links TRBV2 with TRBJ1-6; 10 nucleotides line up with TRBD1. Germline CDR1 and CDR2: SNHLY and FYNNEI. J lost 7 bases, V lost 8 bases, and 11 bases had no gene match. This CDR3 is built from 16 residues. CDR3 amino acids: CASSPRDRGLNSPLHF. CDR3 sequence (DNA): TGTGCCAGCTCACCACGGGACAGGGGTTTGAATTCACCCCTCCACTTT. Full variable domain (outside the CDR3, taken from reference TRBV2 and TRBJ1-6): EPEVTQTPSHQVTQMGQEVILRCVPISNHLYFYWYRQILGQKVEFLVSFYNNEISEKSEIFDDQFSVERPDGSNFTLKIRSTKLEDSAMYFCASSPRDRGLNSPLHFGNGTRLTVT.

This rearrangement joins TRBV2 to TRBJ2-7; D is possibly TRBD2 (6 bases). This CDR3 spans 14 amino acids. CDR1 and CDR2 (germline): SNHLY, FYNNEI. Trimming removed 8 bases from V and 0 bases from J, with 14 bases in between. Written as DNA, the CDR3 is TGTGCCAGCTCGGCGGGGATTATCTCCTACGAGCAGTACTTC. This encodes CASSAGIISYEQYF.

This clonotype is a singleton in its sample. A read error may produce the germline difference seen at one junction end. V gene TRBV11-2 combines with J gene TRBJ2-1; 10 nucleotides line up with TRBD2. This CDR3 contains 18 residues. CDR1 and CDR2 from the germline V gene are SGHAT and FQNNGV. Written as DNA, the CDR3 is TGTGTCAGCAGCTTTACTACCCCGGGACTAGCGAGCTACAATGAGCAGTTCTTC. It encodes CVSSFTTPGLASYNEQFF.

The genes are TRBV6-1 and TRBJ1-1; D possibly corresponds to TRBD1 (5 bases). Germline CDR1 is MNHNS and CDR2 is SASEGT. The ends were cut back, 6 bases at V and 4 bases at J, with 15 bases in the middle. CDR3 length: 14 amino acids. CDR3 protein: CASSPGDGGTEAFF. CDR3 nucleotide sequence: TGTGCCAGCAGCCCCGGTGACGGGGGCACTGAAGCTTTCTTT.

This clonotype has a count of ten or more. The V call is TRBV20-1, the J call TRBJ2-6, with a possible D match to TRBD1 (6 bases). This CDR3 is 14 amino acids long. The ends were cut back, 6 bases at V and 2 bases at J, with 11 bases in the middle. Germline assignment: CDR1 DFQATT and CDR2 SNEGSKA (reference sequence). As DNA, the CDR3 is TGCAGTGCAGCACAGGGCGCTGGGGCCAACGTCCTGACTTTC. Its protein is CSAAQGAGANVLTF.

In its sample, this clonotype was seen many times. This sequence joins TRBV7-2 and TRBJ2-3; 8 positions match TRBD2. This CDR3 comprises 16 residues. J was trimmed by 6 bases and V by 5 bases; bases with no gene match: 13. CDR1 SGHTA and CDR2 FQGNSA come from the germline V gene. In DNA, the CDR3 is TGTGCCAGCAGCAACGGACTAGCAGGTTCCGCCGATACGCAGTATTTT. This encodes CASSNGLAGSADTQYF.

The chain uses TRBV30 and TRBJ2-7; D may be TRBD1 or TRBD2 (5 bases each). The germline CDR1 and CDR2 sequences are GTSNPN and SVGIG (reference sequence). Trimming pared 1 base from V and 2 bases from J, leaving 21 bases between. The CDR3 loop spans 17 amino acids. CDR3 loop: CAWSDLTRGTHTYEQYF. The CDR3 DNA is TGTGCCTGGAGTGACCTAACCAGAGGGACGCACACCTACGAGCAGTACTTC.

The sample holds many counts of this clonotype. V usage is TRBV28 and J usage is TRBJ1-2; 8 bases are shared with TRBD1. The CDR3 loop spans 17 amino acids. Germline CDR1 MDHEN, CDR2 SYDVKM. The V gene end was trimmed by 2 bases and the J gene end by 1 base; junction bases not matched to a gene: 9. The CDR3 DNA follows: TGTGCCAGCAGTTTACCAGGGGGCGCCTGGGGTAACTATGGCTACACCTTC. Encoded protein: CASSLPGGAWGNYGYTF.

This sequence joins TRBV28 and TRBJ2-1; a possible D gene is TRBD1 (5 bases). The CDR3 totals 17 residues. In germline, CDR1 is MDHEN, CDR2 SYDVKM. V shed 3 bases and J shed 0 bases, with 15 bases lying between them. The CDR3 is CASSFQALTVSYNEQFF. In DNA, the CDR3 is TGTGCCAGCAGTTTTCAGGCCCTGACAGTCTCCTACAATGAGCAGTTCTTC.

This clonotype was observed a handful of times. The chain couples TRBV15 to TRBJ1-6; a possible D gene is TRBD1 (5 bases). Germline CDR1 reads LNHNV; CDR2 reads YYDKDF (reference sequence). The CDR3 loop spans 15 amino acids. V was pared by 4 bases and J by 7 bases, with 14 bases between. In DNA form, the CDR3 reads TGTGCCACCAGCACGACCGGGACGGGAAATTCACCCCTCCACTTT. Translating gives CATSTTGTGNSPLHF.

This clonotype was detected ten times or more. The chain recombines TRBV11-2 with TRBJ2-7; D may be TRBD2 (5 bases). Germline V gives CDR1 SGHAT, CDR2 FQNNGV. The V end lost 9 bases, the J end lost 6 bases, and 18 bases lay between the germline ends. The CDR3 is made up of 13 amino acids. CDR3 residues: CASLRWGAAEQYF. In DNA form, the CDR3 reads TGTGCCAGTCTTAGGTGGGGAGCGGCCGAGCAGTACTTC.

The genes are TRBV6-1 and TRBJ2-4, with 8 bases lining up with TRBD1. Trimming cost V 10 bases and J 1 base; bases outside gene matches: 15. Germline assignment: CDR1 MNHNS and CDR2 SASEGT. The CDR3 sequence is 17 residues long. CDR3: CATTPGTGPFAKNIQYF. CDR3 sequence (DNA): TGTGCCACCACCCCGGGGACAGGACCCTTCGCCAAAAACATTCAGTACTTC.

This clonotype has a count of ten or more. The chain has TRBV29-1 and TRBJ2-7, with D possibly matching TRBD2 (5 bases). The CDR3 consists of 11 residues. Per germline, CDR1 SQVTM and CDR2 ANQGSEA. V gave up 6 bases and J gave up 7 bases, with 13 bases separating them. Here the CDR3 reads CSVTTSGEQYF. CDR3 DNA sequence: TGCAGCGTAACAACTTCGGGGGAGCAGTACTTC.

Here the CDR3 reads CASSLQGTGELFF. The CDR3 coding sequence is TGTGCCAGCAGCCTACAGGGAACCGGGGAGCTGTTTTTT. The chain combines TRBV27 with TRBJ2-2; tentatively, D is TRBD1 (6 bases). The CDR3 runs 13 residues. CDR1 is MNHEY and CDR2 is SMNVEV in the germline V gene (reference sequence). The ends were cut back, 6 bases at V and 5 bases at J, with 10 bases in the middle.

This clonotype was detected many times. The V call is TRBV12-3 or TRBV12-4, the J call TRBJ1-6, with TRBD1 matching over 10 bases. V lost 7 bases and J lost 7; bases outside the gene matches: 4. The CDR3 consists of 14 residues. CDR3 residues: CASNRGQGNSPLHF. The CDR3 nucleotides are TGTGCCAGCAACAGGGGACAGGGGAATTCACCCCTCCACTTT.

This clonotype was counted many times. The chain carries TRBV6-5 and TRBJ2-7; a weak D match, TRBD2 (5 bases). CDR3 length: 15 residues. The germline V gene encodes CDR1 MNHEY and CDR2 SVGAGI. V was shortened by 2 bases and J by 0 bases, with 11 bases between the two germline ends. Here the CDR3 reads CASSYGLGSSYEQYF. The DNA of the CDR3 is TGTGCCAGCAGTTACGGTTTGGGGAGCTCCTACGAGCAGTACTTC.

The chain combines TRBV20-1 with TRBJ1-5; D is perhaps TRBD1 (6 bases). With 3 bases removed from V and 4 bases from J, the gap between germline ends came to 10 bases. The CDR3 runs 13 residues. Germline V gene data show CDR1 as DFQATT and CDR2 as SNEGSKA (reference sequence). The CDR3 DNA sequence: TGCAGTGCTAGTATAACAGGGAATCAGCCCCAGCATTTT. Encoded protein: CSASITGNQPQHF.

This clonotype was seen at least ten times. V gene TRBV5-1 combines with J gene TRBJ2-1; D is unresolved. This CDR3 spans 12 amino acids. In germline, CDR1 is SGHRS, CDR2 YFSETQ. V lost 0 bases and J 7 bases, leaving 5 bases between the germline ends. DNA of the CDR3: TGCGCCAGCAGCTTGGCCGGGAATGAGCAGTTCTTC. It translates to CASSLAGNEQFF.

This clonotype showed up many times. J is TRBJ1-1 and V is TRBV7-2, with TRBD1 identical over 7 bases. Per the germline V gene, CDR1 is SGHTA and CDR2 is FQGNSA. The J segment lost 3 bases and the V segment lost 1 base, leaving 8 bases of the junction unmatched. This CDR3 is 16 amino acids long. The CDR3 bases are TGTGCCAGCAGCTTAGAGCTCAGGGGGATGTACACTGAAGCTTTCTTT. Translating gives CASSLELRGMYTEAFF.

This clonotype was found a few times. The J gene is TRBJ1-2, the V gene TRBV4-1; D not resolved. CDR3 size: 16 residues. CDR1 and CDR2 from the germline V gene are MGHRA and YSYEKL. Trimming removed 0 bases from V and 1 base from J, with 12 bases in between. Here the CDR3 reads CASSQDLFGINYGYTF. CDR3 bases: TGCGCCAGCAGCCAAGATCTATTCGGGATTAACTATGGCTACACCTTC.

As regards this clonotype: Just one base apart from a much larger clone, this may be a read error. Here the CDR3 reads CASRATETQKLFF. The CDR3, as DNA: TGTGCCAGCAGGGCGACGGAAACCCAAAAACTGTTTTTT. This chain joins TRBV2 and TRBJ1-4; D not resolved. CDR3 length: 13 residues. Trimming shortened V by 6 bases and J by 9 bases, and 14 bases separated the two germline ends. Germline V gives CDR1 SNHLY, CDR2 FYNNEI.

In its sample, this clonotype was seen a few times. This chain joins TRBV2 and TRBJ2-7; 10 bases match TRBD2. V gave up 6 bases and J gave up 2 bases; unmatched junction bases: 1. The germline gives CDR1 SNHLY, CDR2 FYNNEI. CDR3 length: 13 amino acids. CDR3 nucleotides: TGTGCCAGCAGGGGGACTAGCGCCTACGAGCAGTACTTC. The encoded protein is CASRGTSAYEQYF. Together with reference TRBV2 and TRBJ2-7, the CDR3 gives the full variable domain: EPEVTQTPSHQVTQMGQEVILRCVPISNHLYFYWYRQILGQKVEFLVSFYNNEISEKSEIFDDQFSVERPDGSNFTLKIRSTKLEDSAMYFCASRGTSAYEQYFGPGTRLTVT.

The V call is TRBV4-1, the J call TRBJ2-4; D uncertain. The CDR3 totals 17 residues. Trimming removed 0 bases from V and 0 bases from J, with 12 bases in between. Germline V gene data show CDR1 as MGHRA and CDR2 as YSYEKL. CDR3 nucleotides: TGCGCCAGCAGCCAAGATCATCATAGCCTAGCCAAAAACATTCAGTACTTC. It specifies CASSQDHHSLAKNIQYF.

This clonotype occurred many times. The chain uses TRBV28 and TRBJ1-5; a weak D match, TRBD1 (6 bases). Germline CDR1 reads MDHEN; CDR2 reads SYDVKM. The V and J ends lost 6 bases and 3 bases respectively, with 9 bases between them. This CDR3 contains 13 residues. CDR3 residues: CASSWGANQPQHF. CDR3 in DNA: TGTGCCAGCAGCTGGGGGGCCAATCAGCCCCAGCATTTT. Together with reference TRBV28 and TRBJ1-5, the CDR3 gives the full variable domain: DVKVTQSSRYLVKRTGEKVFLECVQDMDHENMFWYRQDPGLGLRLIYFSYDVKMKEKGDIPEGYSVSREKKERFSLILESASTNQTSMYLCASSWGANQPQHFGDGTRLSIL.

The chain joins TRBV5-6 to TRBJ2-5; 8 bases align to TRBD2. The germline CDR1 and CDR2 sequences are SGHDT and YYEEEE. J lost 1 base, V lost 7 bases, and 6 bases had no gene match. The CDR3 spans 14 residues. The CDR3 is CASDLGLAQETQYF. CDR3 in DNA: TGTGCCAGCGACCTTGGACTAGCCCAAGAGACCCAGTACTTC.

This chain joins TRBV6-1 and TRBJ1-5; D is possibly TRBD1 (6 bases). Trimming pared 0 bases from V and 7 bases from J, leaving 10 bases between. Germline assignment: CDR1 MNHNS and CDR2 SASEGT. CDR3 length: 14 amino acids. The CDR3 sequence is CASSEAGGGQPQHF. CDR3 nucleotides: TGTGCCAGCAGTGAAGCAGGGGGTGGGCAGCCCCAGCATTTT.

This clonotype occurred many times. This chain links TRBV7-2 with TRBJ2-1; the match to TRBD2 covers 9 bases. The CDR3 extends over 15 amino acids. Trimming took 4 bases from V and 6 from J; bases not matched to a gene: 7. Germline CDR1 is SGHTA and CDR2 is FQGNSA. The CDR3 sequence is CASSSRGGLGNEQFF. The DNA of the CDR3 is TGTGCCAGCAGCTCGCGGGGGGGGTTGGGCAATGAGCAGTTCTTC.